A selection of T cell receptor beta chains follows, all from one sample in a study of blood T cell repertoires in COVID-19. The data were produced by immunoSEQ multiplex PCR, yet TCRdb's version contains in-frame clones alone and is incomplete. Of 45,000 to 60,000 clones listed, approximately 88% were seen once; the top ten hold 3% to 3.5%. Source material: peripheral blood. Receptors originate from a man aged 45-65 years with active COVID-19. Each CDR3 is given without its conserved first and last residue. Size tells how often a clone was seen (once, few, many) or the class of an expanded clone, and some rows leave it out.

>TRBV15|.
ATSRDISQETQY
>TRBV2|.
ASSDLAGGLTGELF
>TRBV19|.
ASSMGILNTEAF
>TRBV2|.
ASSETGANEKLF
>TRBV7-2|.
ASSLSSGANVLT
>TRBV10-1|.
ARLREGLYGNEQF
>TRBV5-6|.
ASSAGQSFNYGYT
>TRBV30|.
AWETGQRNQPQH
>TRBV7-2|.
ASSRGGATTNEKLF
>TRBV4-1|.
ASSQDLDYGYT
>TRBV28|.
AIQEAANYGYT
>TRBV19|.
ASSSPERLLDEQF
>TRBV4-1|medium-sized
ASSQEDGQGAGGELF
>TRBV11-2|.
ASSLAMGGGAYNEQF
>TRBV5-4|.
ASSLGPGDEQY
>TRBV16|.
ASSRNTGVNQPQH
>TRBV12-5|.
ASGLSRGTHGELF
>TRBV19|.
ASSPPLGGYT